This T cell receptor beta chain was retrieved from a study of early T cells in non-severe SARS-CoV-2 infection. V lost 5 bases and J 0 bases, leaving 12 bases between the germline ends. This CDR3 is 15 amino acids long. The germline V gene has CDR1 SEHNR and CDR2 FQNEAQ (reference sequence). TCRdb fed the 5' RACE reads into MiXCR, producing one record per CDR3 protein. The sample holds tens of thousands of distinct CDR3 sequences, 8.5% to 12% seen once. This clonotype was found many times. This sequence was found in an adult who was a healthcare worker with PCR-confirmed SARS-CoV-2 infection or an uninfected control (not recorded which). The sample in question was whole blood, obtained at baseline. The genes are TRBV7-9 and TRBJ2-3, with D possibly matching TRBD1 (6 bases). The CDR3 loop is CASSPAGASTDTQYF. The CDR3 coding sequence is TGTGCCAGCAGCCCGGCAGGGGCTAGCACAGATACGCAGTATTTT. The full variable domain, completed using reference TRBV7-9 and TRBJ2-3, is DTGVSQNPRHKITKRGQNVTFRCDPISEHNRLYWYRQTLGQGPEFLTYFQNEAQLEKSRLLSDRFSAERPKGSFSTLEIQRTEQGDSAMYLCASSPAGASTDTQYFGPGTRLTVL.